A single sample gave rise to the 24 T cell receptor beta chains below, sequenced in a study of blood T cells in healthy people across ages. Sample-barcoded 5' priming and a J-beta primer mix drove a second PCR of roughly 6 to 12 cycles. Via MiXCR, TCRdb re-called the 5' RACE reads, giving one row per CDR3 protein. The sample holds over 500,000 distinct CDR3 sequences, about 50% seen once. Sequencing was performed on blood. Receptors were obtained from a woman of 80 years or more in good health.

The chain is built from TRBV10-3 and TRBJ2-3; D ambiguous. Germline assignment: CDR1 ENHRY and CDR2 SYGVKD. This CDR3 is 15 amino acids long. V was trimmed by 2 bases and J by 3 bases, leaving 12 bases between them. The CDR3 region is CAISEAGGKTDTQYF. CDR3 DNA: TGTGCCATCAGTGAGGCTGGCGGAAAGACAGATACGCAGTATTTT.

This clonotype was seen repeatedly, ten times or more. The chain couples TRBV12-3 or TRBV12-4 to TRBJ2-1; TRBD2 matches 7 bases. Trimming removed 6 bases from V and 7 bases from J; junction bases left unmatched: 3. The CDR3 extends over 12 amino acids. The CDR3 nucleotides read TGTGCCAGCAGGACGCGGGGGAATGAGCAGTTCTTC. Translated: CASRTRGNEQFF.

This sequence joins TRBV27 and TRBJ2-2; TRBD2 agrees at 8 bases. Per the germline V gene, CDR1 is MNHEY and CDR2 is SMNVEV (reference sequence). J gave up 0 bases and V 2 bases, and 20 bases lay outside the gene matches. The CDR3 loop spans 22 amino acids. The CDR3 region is CASSLIRPASGRAYSNTGELFF. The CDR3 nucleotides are TGTGCCAGCAGTTTAATTCGCCCTGCGAGCGGGAGAGCTTATTCGAACACCGGGGAGCTGTTTTTT.

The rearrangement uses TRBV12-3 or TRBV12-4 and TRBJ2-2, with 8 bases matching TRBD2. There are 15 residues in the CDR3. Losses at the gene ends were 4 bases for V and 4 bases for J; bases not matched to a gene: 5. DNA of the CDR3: TGTGCCAGCAGTTCCCGGGGGGGCTTCACCGGGGAGCTGTTTTTT. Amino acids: CASSSRGGFTGELFF.

The CDR3 bases are TGCAGTGCTCCGAGAAACTACGAGCAGTACTTC. The encoded protein is CSAPRNYEQYF. The chain uses TRBV20-1 and TRBJ2-4; D remains ambiguous. The DNA end lines up better with TRBJ2-7; the J call may be wrong. This CDR3 has 11 amino acids. Germline values: CDR1 DFQATT, CDR2 SNEGSKA (reference sequence).

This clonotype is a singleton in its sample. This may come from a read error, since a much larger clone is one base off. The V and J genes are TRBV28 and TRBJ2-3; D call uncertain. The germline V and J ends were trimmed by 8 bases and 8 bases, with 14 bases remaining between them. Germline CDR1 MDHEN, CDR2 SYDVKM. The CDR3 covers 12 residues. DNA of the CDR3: TGTGCCAGCGGTTCCTCCCGAGGTACGCAGTATTTT. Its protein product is CASGSSRGTQYF.

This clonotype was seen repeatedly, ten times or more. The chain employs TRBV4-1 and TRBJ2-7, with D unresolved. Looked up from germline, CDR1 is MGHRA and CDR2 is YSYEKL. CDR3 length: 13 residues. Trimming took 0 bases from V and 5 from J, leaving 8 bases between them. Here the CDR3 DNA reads TGCGCCAGCAGCCAAGACACGAGACACGAGCAGTACTTC. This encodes CASSQDTRHEQYF.

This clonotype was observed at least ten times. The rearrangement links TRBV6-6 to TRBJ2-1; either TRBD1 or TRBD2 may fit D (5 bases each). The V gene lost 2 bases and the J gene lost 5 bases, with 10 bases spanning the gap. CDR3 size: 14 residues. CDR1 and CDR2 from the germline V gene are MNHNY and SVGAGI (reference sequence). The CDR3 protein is CASSYGTMNNEQFF. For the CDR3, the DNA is TGTGCCAGCAGTTACGGGACGATGAACAATGAGCAGTTCTTC.

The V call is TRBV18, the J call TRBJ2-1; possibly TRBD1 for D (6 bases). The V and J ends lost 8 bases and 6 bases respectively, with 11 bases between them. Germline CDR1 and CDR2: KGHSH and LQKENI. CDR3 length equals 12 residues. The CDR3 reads CASARRGNEQFF. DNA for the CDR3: TGTGCCAGCGCTCGCAGGGGCAATGAGCAGTTCTTC.

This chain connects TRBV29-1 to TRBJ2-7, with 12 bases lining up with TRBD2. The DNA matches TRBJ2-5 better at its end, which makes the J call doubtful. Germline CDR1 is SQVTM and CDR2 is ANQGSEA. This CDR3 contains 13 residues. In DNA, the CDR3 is TGCAGCTCGAGTACTAGCGGGAGGGAGACCCAGTACTTC. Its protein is CSSSTSGRETQYF.

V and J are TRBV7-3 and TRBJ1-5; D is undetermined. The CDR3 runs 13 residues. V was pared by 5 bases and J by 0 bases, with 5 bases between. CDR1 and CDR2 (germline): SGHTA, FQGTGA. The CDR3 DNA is TGTGCCAGCAGCCAGGATAGCAATCAGCCCCAGCATTTT. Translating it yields CASSQDSNQPQHF.

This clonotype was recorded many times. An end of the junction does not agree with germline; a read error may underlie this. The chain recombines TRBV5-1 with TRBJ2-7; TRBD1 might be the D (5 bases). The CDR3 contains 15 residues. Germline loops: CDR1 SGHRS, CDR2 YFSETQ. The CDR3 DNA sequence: TGCGCCAGCAGAGAAATTCCAGGGTCCTCCCACGAGCAGTACTTC. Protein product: CASREIPGSSHEQYF. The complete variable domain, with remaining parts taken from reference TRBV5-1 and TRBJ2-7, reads KAGVTQTPRYLIKTRGQQVTLSCSPISGHRSVSWYQQTPGQGLQFLFEYFSETQRNKGNFPGRFSGRQFSNSRSEMNVSTLELGDSALYLCASREIPGSSHEQYFGPGTRLTVT.

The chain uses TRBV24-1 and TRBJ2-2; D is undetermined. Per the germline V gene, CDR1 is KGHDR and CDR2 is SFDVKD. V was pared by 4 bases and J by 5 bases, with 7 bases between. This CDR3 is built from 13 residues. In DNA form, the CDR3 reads TGTGCCACCAGTGAGCTCCCAACCGGGGAGCTGTTTTTT. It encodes CATSELPTGELFF.

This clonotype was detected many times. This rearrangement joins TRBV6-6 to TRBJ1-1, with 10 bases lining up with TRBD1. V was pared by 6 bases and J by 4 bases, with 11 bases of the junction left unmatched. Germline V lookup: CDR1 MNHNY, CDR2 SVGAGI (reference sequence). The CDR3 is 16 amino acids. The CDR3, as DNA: TGTGCCAGCAGCCTGGGGACAGGGGTTTGGAGCACTGAAGCTTTCTTT. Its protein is CASSLGTGVWSTEAFF.

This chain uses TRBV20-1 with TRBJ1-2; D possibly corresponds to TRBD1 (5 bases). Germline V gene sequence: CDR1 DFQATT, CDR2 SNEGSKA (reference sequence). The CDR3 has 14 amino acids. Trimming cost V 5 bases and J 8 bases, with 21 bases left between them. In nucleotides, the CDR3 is TGCAGTGCTCCCCCCCCGGTGGGGGAAAAAGGCTACACCTTC. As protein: CSAPPPVGEKGYTF.

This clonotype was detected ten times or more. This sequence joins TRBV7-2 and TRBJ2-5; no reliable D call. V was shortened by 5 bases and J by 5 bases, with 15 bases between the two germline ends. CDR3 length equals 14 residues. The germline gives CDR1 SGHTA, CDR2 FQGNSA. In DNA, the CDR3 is TGTGCCAGCAGCCAGAATCCTAGGAGCGAGACCCAGTACTTC. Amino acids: CASSQNPRSETQYF.

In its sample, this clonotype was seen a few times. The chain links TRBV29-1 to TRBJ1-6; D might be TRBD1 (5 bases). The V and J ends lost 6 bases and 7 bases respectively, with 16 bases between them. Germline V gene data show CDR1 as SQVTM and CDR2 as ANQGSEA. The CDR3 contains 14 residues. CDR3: CSVRTDGDNSPLHF. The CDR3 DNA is TGCAGCGTGCGAACCGACGGGGACAATTCACCCCTCCACTTT. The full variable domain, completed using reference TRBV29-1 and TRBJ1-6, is SAVISQKPSRDICQRGTSLTIQCQVDSQVTMMFWYRQQPGQSLTLIATANQGSEATYESGFVIDKFPISRPNLTFSTLTVSNMSPEDSSIYLCSVRTDGDNSPLHFGNGTRLTVT.

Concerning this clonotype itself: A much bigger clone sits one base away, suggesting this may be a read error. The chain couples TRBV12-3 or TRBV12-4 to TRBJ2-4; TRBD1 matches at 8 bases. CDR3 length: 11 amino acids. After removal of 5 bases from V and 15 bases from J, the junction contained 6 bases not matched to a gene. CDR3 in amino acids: CASSTTGVVYF. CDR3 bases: TGTGCCAGCAGTACGACAGGGGTGGTGTACTTC.

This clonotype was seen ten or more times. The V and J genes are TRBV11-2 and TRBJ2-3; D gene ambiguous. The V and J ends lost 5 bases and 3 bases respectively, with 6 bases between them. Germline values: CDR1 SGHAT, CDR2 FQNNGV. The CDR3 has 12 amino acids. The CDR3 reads CASSHLTDTQYF. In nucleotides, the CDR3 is TGTGCCAGCAGCCACTTGACAGATACGCAGTATTTT.

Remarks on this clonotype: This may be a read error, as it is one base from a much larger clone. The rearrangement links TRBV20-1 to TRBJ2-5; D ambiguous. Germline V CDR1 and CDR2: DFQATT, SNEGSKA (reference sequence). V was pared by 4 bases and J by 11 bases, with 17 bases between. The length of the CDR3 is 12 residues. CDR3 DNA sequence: TGCAGTGCTAATCTAGTGAGCAATGAGCAGTACTTC. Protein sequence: CSANLVSNEQYF.

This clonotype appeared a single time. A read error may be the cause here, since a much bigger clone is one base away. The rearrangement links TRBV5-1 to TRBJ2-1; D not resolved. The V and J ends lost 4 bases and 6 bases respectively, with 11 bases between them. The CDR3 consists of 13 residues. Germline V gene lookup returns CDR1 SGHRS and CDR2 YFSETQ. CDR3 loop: CASSSPSLNEQFF. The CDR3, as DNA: TGCGCCAGCAGCAGCCCCTCCCTCAATGAGCAGTTCTTC.

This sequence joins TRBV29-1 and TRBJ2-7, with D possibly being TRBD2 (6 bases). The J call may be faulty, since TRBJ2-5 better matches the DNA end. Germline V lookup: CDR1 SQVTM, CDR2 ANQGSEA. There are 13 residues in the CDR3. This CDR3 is CSVRGAGGETQYF. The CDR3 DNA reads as TGCAGCGTCCGGGGTGCCGGGGGTGAGACCCAGTACTTC.

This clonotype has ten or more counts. In DNA, the CDR3 is TGTGCCAGCAGCTACTCCGCAGGAGGCACAGATACGCAGTATTTT. The encoded protein is CASSYSAGGTDTQYF. The J gene is TRBJ2-3, the V gene TRBV7-9; D uncertain. Looked up from germline, CDR1 is SEHNR and CDR2 is FQNEAQ (reference sequence). V was cut by 4 bases and J by 1 base, with 12 bases left in between. The CDR3 runs 15 residues. Full variable domain (missing parts from reference TRBV7-9 and TRBJ2-3): DTGVSQNPRHKITKRGQNVTFRCDPISEHNRLYWYRQTLGQGPEFLTYFQNEAQLEKSRLLSDRFSAERPKGSFSTLEIQRTEQGDSAMYLCASSYSAGGTDTQYFGPGTRLTVL.

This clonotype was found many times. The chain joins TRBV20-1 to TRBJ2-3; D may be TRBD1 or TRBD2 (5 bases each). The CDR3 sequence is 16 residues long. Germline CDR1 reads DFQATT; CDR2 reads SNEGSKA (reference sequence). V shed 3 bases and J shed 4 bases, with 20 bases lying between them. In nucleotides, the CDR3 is TGCAGTGCTAGGGCAGCGGACCCCACGGGGCCAGATACGCAGTATTTT. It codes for CSARAADPTGPDTQYF.